This record covers a single TCR beta chain. This clonotype was seen ten or more times. The antigen it binds to is not known. No base quality values were provided; no much bigger clone lies one nucleotide off. This sample was taken from a study of T cells after yellow fever vaccination (dated by TCRdb to between 2018 and 2020). Broadly, across the study: Libraries from fractions with low cell numbers were prepared with the SMART-Seq v4 Ultra Low Input RNA kit. The cohort comprised two healthy male donors, one aged 18 to 29 and one aged 30 to 40 years. Blood samples were taken at several timepoints before and after primary and secondary immunization, and bulk PBMC replicates and cell subsets were isolated. Bulk TCR alpha and beta repertoires were sequenced longitudinally to track T-cell clones before and after primary and booster YFV17D yellow fever vaccination.

The full study reports these points: After the booster, most clones that had expanded after primary vaccination were detected again (about 97% of CD4 and around nine tenths of CD8), suggesting broad maintenance of memory. Computational filtering was required because FACS-sorted repertoires could contain abundant contaminating clonotypes from the bulk population. A small fraction of clonotypes showed up in both the CD4 and CD8 compartments, probably as a result of convergent recombination. The study included only a couple of donors, which limits how far the findings can be generalized. Compared with the primary T-cell response, the secondary T-cell response was faster but weaker, reaching its peak on day 5 rather than on day 15.

What the treatment or condition label conveys for this sample: live attenuated yellow fever vaccine strain. At each blood-draw timepoint, two biological replicates of bulk PBMCs were collected. PBMCs were isolated from peripheral blood using a standard Ficoll-Paque protocol. TriZol was used to extract RNA from bulk PBMCs, CD4 and CD8 fractions, and dextramer-positive and dextramer-negative fractions. Synthesis of TCR cDNA relied on 5'RACE template switching, a step that introduced a universal primer site along with unique molecular identifiers. cDNA synthesis was primed from both the TCR alpha and TCR beta constant segments. Libraries were amplified in two PCR steps, with sample barcodes and sequencing adapters added in the second step. Sequencing of the libraries was done on either Illumina HiSeq 2500 (2x100 bp) or NovaSeq (2x150 bp). The study's own analysis went as follows. Demultiplexing of reads and collapsing into UMI consensus sequences were performed with MIGEC, and V(D)J alignment was carried out with MiXCR. Clonotypes responding to the vaccine were identified with edgeR on replicate PBMC samples, with the criteria of FDR below 0.01 and a log2 fold change above 5 up to day 15. Bulk clonotypes were assigned CD4 or CD8 identity according to which sequenced CD4 or CD8 repertoire held them at higher abundance. TCRdb reanalyzed the raw reads on its own, using fastp at Q25 for trimming and MiXCR for clone calling, and kept in-frame beta chains. Every distinct CDR3 protein forms one entry, paired with its most common genes and DNA. The V and J calls were not made by the authors but by TCRdb's processing. The sample has hundreds of thousands of distinct CDR3 sequences on record, around an eighth of them singletons. Of the sample, under 15% is held by the ten largest clones.

The specimen comprised PBMCs, sampled on the day of the yellow fever booster vaccination. The clonotype comes from a man aged 30-40 years who received the YFV17D yellow fever vaccine.

The CDR3 reads as follows: CASSQGSAMSRLGEQFF. The nucleotides read TGTGCCAGCAGCCAAGGAAGTGCGATGAGTCGGTTAGGGGAGCAGTTCTTC. The V and J genes are TRBV3-1 and TRBJ2-1; the D gene identity is not certain. Taken from the germline V gene (reference sequence), the CDR1 and CDR2 loops are LGHDT and YNNKEL. Measured from the cysteine to the phenylalanine, the CDR3 is 17 residues long. CDR3 DNA only is kept here, 51 bases in frame from base 1. Trimming takes 1 base from V and 10 bases from J, and the germline ends sit 23 bases apart.